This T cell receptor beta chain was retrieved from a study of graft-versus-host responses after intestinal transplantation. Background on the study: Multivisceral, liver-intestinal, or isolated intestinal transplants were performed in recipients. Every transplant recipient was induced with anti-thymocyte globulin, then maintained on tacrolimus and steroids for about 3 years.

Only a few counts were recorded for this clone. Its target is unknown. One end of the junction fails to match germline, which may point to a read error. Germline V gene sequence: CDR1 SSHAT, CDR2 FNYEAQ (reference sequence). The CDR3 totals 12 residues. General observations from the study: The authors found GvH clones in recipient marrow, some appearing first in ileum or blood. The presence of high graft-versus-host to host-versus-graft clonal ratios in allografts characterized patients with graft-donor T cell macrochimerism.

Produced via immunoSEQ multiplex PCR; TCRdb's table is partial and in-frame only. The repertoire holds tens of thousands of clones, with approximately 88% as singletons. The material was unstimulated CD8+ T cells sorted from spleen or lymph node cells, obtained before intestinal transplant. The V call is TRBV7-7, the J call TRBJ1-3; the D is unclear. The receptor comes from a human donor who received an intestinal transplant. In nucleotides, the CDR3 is TGTGCTAGCAGCCCAACAGGAAACACCATATATTTT. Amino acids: CASSPTGNTIYF.